This T cell receptor (beta chain) was recorded in a study of cytomegalovirus exposure and HLA in healthy donors. Study results and caveats: The authors listed over 150 TCR beta chains as cytomegalovirus-associated.

This clone was seen more than once but under ten times. The antigen is unknown. The study ran its PCR with 60 Vbeta and 13 Jbeta primers. Clones were read by immunoSEQ multiplex PCR, and TCRdb kept only the in-frame ones, dropping some. The data hold some 120,000 clones, with about 80% observed a single time. Healthy donors of bone marrow made up the group. The CDR3 runs to 13 residues. Germline V gives CDR1 LNHDA, CDR2 SQIVND (reference sequence). Trimming took 11 bases from V and 3 from J; bases not matched to a gene: 10. The receptor was isolated from a man between 25 and 39 years old in good health and CMV-seronegative. The chain links TRBV19 to TRBJ2-7; 7 nucleotides agree with TRBD2. The sequenced material came from PBMCs. The CDR3 sequence is CAPIFAGVYEQYF. The CDR3 coding sequence is TGTGCCCCGATTTTCGCGGGAGTCTACGAGCAGTACTTC.